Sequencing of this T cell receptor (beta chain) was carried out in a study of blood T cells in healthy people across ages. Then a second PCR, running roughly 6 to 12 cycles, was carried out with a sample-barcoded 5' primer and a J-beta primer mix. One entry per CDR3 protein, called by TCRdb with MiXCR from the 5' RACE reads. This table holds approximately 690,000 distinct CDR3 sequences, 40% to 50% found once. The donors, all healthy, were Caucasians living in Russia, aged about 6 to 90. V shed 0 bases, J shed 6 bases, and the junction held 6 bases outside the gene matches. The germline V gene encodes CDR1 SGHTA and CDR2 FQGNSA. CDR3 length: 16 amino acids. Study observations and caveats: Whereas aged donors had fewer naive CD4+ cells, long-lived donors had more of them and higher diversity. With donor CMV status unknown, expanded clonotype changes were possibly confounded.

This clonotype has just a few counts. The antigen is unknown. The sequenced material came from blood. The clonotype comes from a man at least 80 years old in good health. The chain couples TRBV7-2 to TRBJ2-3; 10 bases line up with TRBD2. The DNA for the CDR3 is TGTGCCAGCAGCTTAGCGTTAGCGGGGGGCCAGGATACGCAGTATTTT. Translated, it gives CASSLALAGGQDTQYF.